This T cell receptor (beta chain) was sequenced during a study of human T cells and chemical hapten exposure. Study context: A mostly female patient group had alopecia areata, totalis or universalis. The study, taken as a whole, reports: Expanded TCRs were compared with controls, and the expanded TCRs formed significantly more large CDR3 similarity clusters. Alopecia in the donors means their immune response may deviate from healthy people's.

This clonotype was counted between two and nine times. Its antigen is unknown. Time point described: pre-sensitization, week 0. Described treatment: therapeutic diphenylcyclopropenone sensitization with weekly scalp DPC. This CDR3 region has 14 residues. Per germline, CDR1 SQVTM and CDR2 ANQGSEA. V was pared by 4 bases and J by 4 bases, with 7 bases of the junction left unmatched. TCRdb reprocessed the RACE reads via MiXCR and lists one record per CDR3 protein. The table has roughly 380,000 distinct CDR3 sequences, approximately 5.1% seen once. The chain recombines TRBV29-1 with TRBJ1-1; the match to TRBD1 covers 9 bases. The sequencing here drew on whole blood, taken in connection with sensitization to the hapten diphenylcyclopropenone (DPC). This clonotype was obtained from a woman in her 50s with alopecia areata. Some clones in this sample may be carry-over from other donors' samples. The CDR3 DNA reads as TGCAGCGTTGGAAAACAGGGGGCGGTCACTGAAGCTTTCTTT. Translating it yields CSVGKQGAVTEAFF.